This TCR beta chain was found in a study of cytomegalovirus exposure and HLA in healthy donors. Study results and limitations: A later analysis linked a missense variant in DCLRE1C to the trimming of TCR beta V and J genes.

As regards this clone: Antigen unknown.

V lost 3 bases and J 5 bases, leaving 8 bases between the germline ends. CDR1 is LNHDA, CDR2 SQIVND, per germline (reference sequence). The CDR3 spans 13 residues. PCR was performed using 60 Vbeta and 13 Jbeta primers. Sequencing was performed with immunoSEQ multiplex PCR; in TCRdb, only in-frame clones are kept and a portion is missing. Here the sample spans about 140,000 clones, about four fifths being singletons. This clonotype was sampled from a female donor in good health and CMV-seronegative. V and J are TRBV19 and TRBJ2-1; D is unclear. Sequencing was done on a sample of PBMCs. The CDR3 here is CASSIGLDNEQFF. CDR3 bases: TGTGCCAGTAGTATTGGCCTTGACAATGAGCAGTTCTTC.